The rows below give T cell receptor beta chains drawn from one sample of a study of T cell responses to AZD1222 COVID-19 vaccine. Data came from immunoSEQ multiplex PCR; TCRdb stores just in-frame clones and leaves some out. Of roughly 120,000 clones in the sample, around 85% were seen once. The sequences come from peripheral blood, collected on day 0 of AZD1222 vaccination. All receptors come from an adult in good health. CDR3s include the opening cysteine and the closing phenylalanine or tryptophan. A D gene is named only where the DNA matches it firmly. Only some rows state a clone size, as once, few, many or a class for expanded clones.

>TRBD1|TRBV5-1|TRBJ1-5|15|-
TGCGCCAGCAGCTTCGGGACAGGGGACAATCAGCCCCAGCATTTT
CASSFGTGDNQPQHF
>-|TRBV7-3|TRBJ1-6|13|-
TGTGCCAGCAGCTCTGCTACGGATTCACCCCTCCACTTT
CASSSATDSPLHF
>-|TRBV12-2|TRBJ1-5|17|-
TGTGCAAGTCGCTTAGGGCAGGTCAGACCCGGCAATCAGCCCCAGCATTTT
CASRLGQVRPGNQPQHF
>-|TRBV13|TRBJ2-7|17|-
TGTGCCAGCGCCGAGGGACTAAAGCTACAGGGCCGTGGCGAGCAGTACTTC
CASAEGLKLQGRGEQYF
>TRBD1|TRBV24-1|TRBJ1-2|14|-
TGTGCCACCAGTGGCCGCGGGGACAGATATGGCTACACCTTC
CATSGRGDRYGYTF
>TRBD1|TRBV6-5|TRBJ1-5|11|-
TGTGCCAGTGGTGTCAGGGGGAGGTTGCATTTT
CASGVRGRLHF
>TRBD1|TRBV5-5|TRBJ1-5|16|-
TGTGCCAGCAGCTTGTCCCGAGACAGGGACAATCAGCCCCAGCATTTT
CASSLSRDRDNQPQHF
>-|TRBV5-1|TRBJ1-5|16|-
TGCGCCAGCAGCTTGGCCGGCAGTTATAGCAATCAGCCCCAGCATTTT
CASSLAGSYSNQPQHF
>TRBD1|TRBV19|TRBJ2-2|14|-
TGTGCCACCGCCGGACAGGGTAATATCGGGGAGCTGTTTTTT
CATAGQGNIGELFF
>TRBD2|TRBV4-3|TRBJ2-1|13|-
TGCGCCAGCAGCCTAGCGGGAAACAATGAGCAGTTCTTC
CASSLAGNNEQFF
>TRBD2|TRBV4-2|TRBJ2-7|15|once
TGTGCCAGCAGCCAAGGCCTAGCGGGACCCTACGAGCAGTACTTC
CASSQGLAGPYEQYF
>TRBD2|TRBV27|TRBJ2-5|13|once
TGTGCCAGCAGTCGGACTAGCGCGAAGACCCAGTACTTC
CASSRTSAKTQYF
>-|TRBV7-2|TRBJ1-4|14|-
TGTGCCAGCAGCTTATGGGGACTTAATGAAAAACTGTTTTTT
CASSLWGLNEKLFF
>-|TRBV7-9|TRBJ2-2|16|-
TGTGCCAGCAGTATAACGAGGGGTAGATTTACCGGGGAGCTGTTTTTT
CASSITRGRFTGELFF
>-|TRBV28|TRBJ1-3|13|-
TGTGCCAGCAGTTCAGGGCCCGGAAACACCATATATTTT
CASSSGPGNTIYF
>TRBD1|TRBV9|TRBJ1-1|14|-
TGTGCCAGCAGCGTAGTGGAAGGGGGCGAGGAGGCTTTCTTT
CASSVVEGGEEAFF
>-|TRBV2|TRBJ1-3|13|-
TGTGCCAGCAGAGAAAACAGGGCAGACACCATATATTTT
CASRENRADTIYF
>TRBD1|TRBV19|TRBJ2-3|14|-
TGTGCCAGTATTAAACAGGGGTCGGAAGATACGCAGTATTTT
CASIKQGSEDTQYF
>-|TRBV2|TRBJ1-2|15|-
TGTGCCAAGCAGGGAGGGGCAGGGTCTATATATGGCTACACCTTC
CAKQGGAGSIYGYTF
>TRBD1|TRBV5-1|TRBJ1-5|16|-
TGCGCCAGCAGCTTGACGGGGACAGGGAAAAATCAGCCCCAGCATTTT
CASSLTGTGKNQPQHF
>TRBD1|TRBV5-6|TRBJ2-7|12|-
TGTGCCAGCGATAAACAGGGGTACGAGCAGTACTTC
CASDKQGYEQYF
>-|TRBV7-3|TRBJ2-6|16|-
TGTGCCAGCAGCTTAGCGGGATTGGCTGGGGCCAACGTCCTGACTTTC
CASSLAGLAGANVLTF
>TRBD1|TRBV4-1|TRBJ2-7|15|-
TGCGCCAGCAGCCAAGCGGGACAGTCCTCCTACGAGCAGTACTTC
CASSQAGQSSYEQYF
>-|TRBV11-1|TRBJ1-4|16|-
TGTGCCAGCAGCAGAGGGGACACCGCAACTAATGAAAAACTGTTTTTT
CASSRGDTATNEKLFF
>TRBD2|TRBV7-3|TRBJ2-2|16|-
TGTGCCAGCAGCAACCAGGGACTAGCGAAGGCCGGGGAGCTGTTTTTT
CASSNQGLAKAGELFF
>TRBD2|TRBV6-5|TRBJ2-3|15|-
TGTGCCAGCAGTCGGACTAGCGGGCCCGGGGATACGCAGTATTTT
CASSRTSGPGDTQYF
>TRBD1|TRBV19|TRBJ1-4|15|-
TGTGCCAGTAGGTCAATCGGACAGGGTAATGAAAAACTGTTTTTT
CASRSIGQGNEKLFF
>-|TRBV5-6|TRBJ2-7|15|-
TGTGCCAGCAGTCATCCGGGACAAGGAATGCACGAGCAGTACTTC
CASSHPGQGMHEQYF
>-|TRBV24-1|TRBJ1-5|14|-
TGTGCCACCAGGGAAGCAGGGGCAGAGCAGCCCCAGCATTTT
CATREAGAEQPQHF
>-|TRBV15|TRBJ2-4|17|-
TGTGCCACCAGCAGAGATCGTAGCGGTGGGTTCGGAAACATTCAGTACTTC
CATSRDRSGGFGNIQYF
>TRBD1|TRBV19|TRBJ2-6|15|-
TGTGCCACCCGGGACAGGCGCTCTGGGGCCAACGTCCTGACTTTC
CATRDRRSGANVLTF
>TRBD1|TRBV24-1|TRBJ1-5|16|few
TGTGCCACCAGTGACCCCGGGACAGGGGACAATCAGCCCCAGCATTTT
CATSDPGTGDNQPQHF
>-|TRBV6-5|TRBJ1-2|15|-
TGTGCCAGCAGCCCCAATGACAGAGTTAACTATGGCTACACCTTC
CASSPNDRVNYGYTF
>TRBD2|TRBV24-1|TRBJ2-7|16|-
TGTGCCACCAGTGATTTGACTAGCGGGGGACTCTACGAGCAGTACTTC
CATSDLTSGGLYEQYF
>-|TRBV2|TRBJ1-1|14|-
TGTGCCAGCACCCGGCAGGGGATTAACACTGAAGCTTTCTTT
CASTRQGINTEAFF
>TRBD2|TRBV27|TRBJ2-2|16|-
TGTGCCAGCAGTCAAACTAGCGGGACGAACACCGGGGAGCTGTTTTTT
CASSQTSGTNTGELFF
>-|TRBV5-1|TRBJ2-7|14|-
TGCGCCAGCAGCTTGTCGGGGGACGCGAACGAGCAGTACTTC
CASSLSGDANEQYF
>TRBD1|TRBV2|TRBJ1-1|15|few
TGTGCCAGCAGTTCTCCGACAGGGCAGGGCACTGAAGCTTTCTTT
CASSSPTGQGTEAFF
>TRBD1|TRBV27|TRBJ1-5|17|-
TGTGCCAGCCGCCTTTGGACAGGGATGGGAAGCAATCAGCCCCAGCATTTT
CASRLWTGMGSNQPQHF
>TRBD1|TRBV11-3|TRBJ1-3|16|once
TGTGCCAGCAGCTCACACAGGGGGAAGACTGGAAACACCATATATTTT
CASSSHRGKTGNTIYF
>-|TRBV19|TRBJ1-4|15|-
TGTGCCAGTACCTACAGGACCCTAACTAATGAAAAACTGTTTTTT
CASTYRTLTNEKLFF
>-|TRBV5-5|TRBJ1-1|13|-
TGTGCCAGCAGCTTCAAAGAGGACACTGAAGCTTTCTTT
CASSFKEDTEAFF
>-|TRBV5-1|TRBJ1-2|12|-
TGCGCCAGCAGCTTGGACACCTATGGCTACACCTTC
CASSLDTYGYTF
>TRBD1|TRBV24-1|TRBJ1-5|14|-
TGTGCCACCAATCAGGGGGGGAGCAATCAGCCCCAGCATTTT
CATNQGGSNQPQHF
>-|TRBV19|TRBJ1-4|15|-
TGTGCCAGTAAACTCGTCGGGACGAATAATGAAAAACTGTTTTTT
CASKLVGTNNEKLFF
>-|TRBV9|TRBJ1-4|17|-
TGTGCCAGCAGCCCCTCGGGGACGTTGTTGGCTAATGAAAAACTGTTTTTT
CASSPSGTLLANEKLFF
>-|TRBV4-2|TRBJ1-3|14|-
TGTGCCAGCAGGGGGGACCTCTCTGGAAACACCATATATTTT
CASRGDLSGNTIYF
>-|TRBV2|TRBJ1-2|11|-
TGTGCCAGCAAGGCCAGCTATGGCTACACCTTC
CASKASYGYTF
>-|TRBV6-1|TRBJ2-3|13|-
TGTGCCAGCAGTGAAGCACAAACAGATACGCAGTATTTT
CASSEAQTDTQYF
>-|TRBV5-1|TRBJ2-7|15|-
TGCGCCAGCAGCTTATTTTCAGGGGAGGATGGCGAGCAGTACTTC
CASSLFSGEDGEQYF
>-|TRBV19|TRBJ2-7|12|-
TGTGCCAGTAGCACAGGGAACTACGAGCAGTACTTC
CASSTGNYEQYF
>-|TRBV12-3/TRBV12-4|TRBJ1-2|13|-
TGTGCCAGCAGTTTAGGCCGGATGGATGGCTACACCTTC
CASSLGRMDGYTF
>-|TRBV4-1|TRBJ2-1|14|-
TGCGCCAGCAGCCAATTTGGAGTGAAGTCTGAGCAGTTCTTC
CASSQFGVKSEQFF
>-|TRBV7-2|TRBJ1-1|15|once
TGTGCCAGCAGCTTAGGGGTTTATCAGAACACTGAAGCTTTCTTT
CASSLGVYQNTEAFF
>-|TRBV29-1|TRBJ2-6|13|-
TGCAGCGTTGACCCGGGGGGGGCCAACGTCCTGACTTTC
CSVDPGGANVLTF
>TRBD1|TRBV3-1/TRBV3-2|TRBJ2-7|14|-
TGTGCCAGCAGCCCTGGGACAGGGGCCCACGAGCAGTACTTC
CASSPGTGAHEQYF
>-|TRBV29-1|TRBJ1-4|13|-
TGCAGCGTTGGGGACACCAATAATGAAAAACTGTTTTTT
CSVGDTNNEKLFF
>-|TRBV18|TRBJ2-5|14|few
TGTGCCAGCTCACATACAGGGTACCAAGAGACCCAGTACTTC
CASSHTGYQETQYF
>-|TRBV19|TRBJ1-4|15|once
TGTGCCAGTAGTACCCGGGTCGGAACTAATGAAAAACTGTTTTTT
CASSTRVGTNEKLFF
>-|TRBV6-2/TRBV6-3|TRBJ1-2|16|-
TGTGCCAGCAGTACAACGGACTTAACGTGGGGCTATGGCTACACCTTC
CASSTTDLTWGYGYTF